This T cell receptor (beta chain) appears in the sequencing data of a study of OX40 agonist ivuxolimab in advanced cancers. About the research overall: Three partial responders included one hepatocellular carcinoma patient and two cutaneous melanoma patients.

This CDR3 is built from 16 residues. V dropped 1 base and J dropped 7 bases, with 16 bases sitting between them. Germline loops: CDR1 MGHRA, CDR2 YSYEKL. Study conclusions and caveats: There were, on average, more expanded clones in CD8+ T cells than in CD4+.

TCRdb's table, derived via immunoSEQ multiplex PCR, lists solely in-frame clones and lacks some. The profile shows around 140,000 clones, about 92% of them singletons. Note on this clone: Its antigen is unknown.

Systemic immunosuppression or autoimmune disease history was grounds to exclude patients. The sample in question was CD4+ or CD8+ T cells sorted from blood, obtained in a trial of the OX40 agonist ivuxolimab. The sequence was obtained from an adult with an advanced solid tumor such as melanoma, head and neck, liver or kidney cancer. The chain is built from TRBV4-1 and TRBJ2-2; D not certain. In DNA form, the CDR3 reads TGCGCCAGCAGCCAAGTGTTAGGGATTGGTGGCGGGGAGCTGTTTTTT. As protein: CASSQVLGIGGGELFF.